The 9 T cell receptor beta chains given below trace back to one sample, sequenced in a study of a mutant IDH1 vaccine in newly diagnosed glioma. Measured with immunoSEQ multiplex PCR; TCRdb has only the in-frame clones, and not every one. Of about 53,000 clones listed, about 81% are singletons. Their specific antigens are unknown. The sample's time point: week 23, last vaccination. The study gave 300 ug of mutant IDH1 20-mer peptide per vaccine dose, with topical imiquimod. Sequenced material: PBMCs, taken from a glioma patient whose treatment included an IDH1 peptide vaccine. Source of these receptors: a woman aged 40-49 years with glioma. Some clones in this sample may be carry-over from other donors' samples.

The J gene is TRBJ2-7, the V gene TRBV7-9; 10 nucleotides agree with TRBD2. CDR1 is SEHNR, CDR2 FQNEAQ, per germline (reference sequence). This CDR3 contains 17 residues. The V segment lost 5 bases and the J segment 2 bases; nucleotides outside the gene matches: 12. The CDR3 nucleotides are TGTGCCAGCAGCACAGCCAGGGGGCTAGCGGGGGCCTACGAGCAGTACTTC. It codes for CASSTARGLAGAYEQYF.

The chain employs TRBV9 and TRBJ2-1, with TRBD2 matching 7 bases. The CDR3 consists of 15 residues. J was trimmed by 8 bases and V by 4 bases; bases with no gene match: 12. Germline CDR1 SGDLS, CDR2 YYNGEE. The CDR3, as DNA: TGTGCCAGCAGCTTCCACGGGACTACTATCTATGAGCAGTTCTTC. Encoded protein: CASSFHGTTIYEQFF.

The J gene is TRBJ2-1, the V gene TRBV2; D unresolved. Looked up from germline, CDR1 is SNHLY and CDR2 is FYNNEI. V was shortened by 4 bases and J by 4 bases, with 11 bases between the two germline ends. The CDR3 is made up of 14 amino acids. CDR3 DNA sequence: TGTGCCAGCAGTGCCCGAGACCCTTACAATGAGCAGTTCTTC. Translated: CASSARDPYNEQFF.

The chain has TRBV11-3 and TRBJ2-2; 9 nucleotides line up with TRBD2. The CDR3 spans 16 residues. Unmatched junction bases numbered 4, after V lost 0 bases and J lost 5 bases. The germline V gene encodes CDR1 SGHNT and CDR2 YENEEA. CDR3: CASSLEGTSLTGELFF. CDR3 bases: TGTGCCAGCAGCTTAGAGGGGACTAGCCTGACCGGGGAGCTGTTTTTT. Together with reference TRBV11-3 and TRBJ2-2, the CDR3 gives the full variable domain: EAGVVQSPRYKIIEKKQPVAFWCNPISGHNTLYWYLQNLGQGPELLIRYENEEAVDDSQLPKDRFSAERLKGVDSTLKIQPAELGDSAVYLCASSLEGTSLTGELFFGEGSRLTVL.

The sample holds one count of this clone. This rearrangement joins TRBV19 to TRBJ2-7; D is unclear. Germline CDR1 LNHDA, CDR2 SQIVND (reference sequence). V was cut by 6 bases and J by 3 bases, with 18 bases left in between. The CDR3 loop spans 15 amino acids. The DNA for the CDR3 is TGTGCCAGTAGCGATCACCGGGCCACGAGCTACGAGCAGTACTTC. Its protein product is CASSDHRATSYEQYF.

The chain recombines TRBV30 with TRBJ2-7, with a tentative D call TRBD1 (6 bases). V was cut by 7 bases and J by 2 bases, with 15 bases left in between. Germline V CDR1 and CDR2: GTSNPN, SVGIG (reference sequence). This CDR3 contains 13 residues. The CDR3 reads CAYYNRDTYEQYF. CDR3 in DNA: TGTGCCTATTACAACCGGGACACCTACGAGCAGTACTTC.

The V call is TRBV1, the J call TRBJ1-1; TRBD1, as called in the table, went unchecked against the DNA. TRBV1 is assigned pseudogene status. The CDR3 spans 16 residues. CDR3 region: CTSSQDPPHMNTEAFF. CDR3 coding DNA: TGCACCAGCAGCCAAGACCCGCCCCACATGAACACTGAAGCTTTCTTT.

The chain is built from TRBV29-1 and TRBJ2-1; 10 positions match TRBD2. Germline values: CDR1 SQVTM, CDR2 ANQGSEA. The CDR3 sequence is 14 residues long. V gave up 2 bases and J gave up 3 bases; unmatched junction bases: 1. The CDR3 here is CSVETSGVYNEQFF. CDR3 nucleotides: TGCAGCGTTGAAACTAGCGGGGTCTACAATGAGCAGTTCTTC.

This rearrangement joins TRBV4-2 to TRBJ2-1; 9 nucleotides agree with TRBD2. With V trimmed by 3 bases and J by 9 bases, 9 bases remained unmatched. The CDR3 spans 15 residues. Germline V CDR1 and CDR2: LGHNA, YNFKEQ. The CDR3 DNA is TGTGCCAGCAGCCAGGGGGCGGGGGGGCCCGGTGAGCAGTTCTTC. Translation: CASSQGAGGPGEQFF.